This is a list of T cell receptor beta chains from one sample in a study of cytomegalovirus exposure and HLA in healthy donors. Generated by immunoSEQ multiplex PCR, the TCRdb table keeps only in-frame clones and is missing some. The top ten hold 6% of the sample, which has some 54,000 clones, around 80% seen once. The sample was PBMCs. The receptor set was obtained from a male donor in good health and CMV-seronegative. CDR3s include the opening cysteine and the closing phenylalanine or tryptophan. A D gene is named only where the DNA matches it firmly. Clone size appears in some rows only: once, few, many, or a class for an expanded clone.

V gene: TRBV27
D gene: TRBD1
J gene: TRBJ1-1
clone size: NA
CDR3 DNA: TGTGCCAGCAGTCTTACAACAGGGGCGCTGAGCACTGAAGCTTTCTTT
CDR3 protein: CASSLTTGALSTEAFF

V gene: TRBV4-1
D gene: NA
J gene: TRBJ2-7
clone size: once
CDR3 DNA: TGCGCCAGCAGCCAAAAGGCCGACAGTCCATACGAGCAGTACTTC
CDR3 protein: CASSQKADSPYEQYF

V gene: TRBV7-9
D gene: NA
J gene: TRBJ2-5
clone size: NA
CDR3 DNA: TGTGCCAGCAGCCCGGTCCAAGAGACCCAGTACTTC
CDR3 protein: CASSPVQETQYF

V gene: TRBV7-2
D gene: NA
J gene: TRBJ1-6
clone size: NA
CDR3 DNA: TGTGCCAGCAGCTTAGTCGTAACAGGGTTTTCACCCCTCCACTTT
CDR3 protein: CASSLVVTGFSPLHF

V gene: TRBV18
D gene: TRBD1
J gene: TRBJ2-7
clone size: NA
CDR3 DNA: TGTGCCAGCTCACGAGGACAGGGATACGAGCAGTACTTC
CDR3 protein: CASSRGQGYEQYF

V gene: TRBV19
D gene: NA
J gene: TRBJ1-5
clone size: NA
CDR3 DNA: TGTGACAGTAGTTCGCAGGACAATCTGCCCCAGCATTTT
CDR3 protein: CDSSSQDNLPQHF

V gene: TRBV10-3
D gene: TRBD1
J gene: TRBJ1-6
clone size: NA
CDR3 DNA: TGTGCCATCAGTGAGCAGGGGGCTAATTCACCCCTCCACTTT
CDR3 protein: CAISEQGANSPLHF

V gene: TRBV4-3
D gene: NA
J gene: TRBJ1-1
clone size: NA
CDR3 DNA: TGCGCCAGCAGCCAAGTGGCCAGCGGGCCCGAAGCTTTCTTT
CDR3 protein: CASSQVASGPEAFF

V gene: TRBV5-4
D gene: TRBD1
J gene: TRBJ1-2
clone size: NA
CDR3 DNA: TGTGCCAGCAGGGTGACAGGGGGCTATGGCTACACCTTC
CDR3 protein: CASRVTGGYGYTF

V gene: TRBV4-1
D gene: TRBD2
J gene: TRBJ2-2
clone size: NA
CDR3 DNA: TGCGCCAGCAGACTAGCGGGGGTTGACGGGGAGCTGTTTTTT
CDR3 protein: CASRLAGVDGELFF

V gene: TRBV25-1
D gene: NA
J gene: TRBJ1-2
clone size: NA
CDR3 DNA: TGTGCCAGCAGTGAATATGCGGTAGATGGCTACACCTTC
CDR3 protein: CASSEYAVDGYTF

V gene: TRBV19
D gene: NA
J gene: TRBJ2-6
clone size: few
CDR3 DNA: TGTGCCAGTAGTATGGTATTTAGCTCTGGGGCCAACGTCCTGACTTTC
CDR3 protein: CASSMVFSSGANVLTF

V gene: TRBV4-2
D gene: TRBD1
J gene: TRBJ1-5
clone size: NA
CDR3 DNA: TGTGCCAGCAGCCAAGGACAGGGGGCTAGGGTTAGCAATCAGCCCCAGCATTTT
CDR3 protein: CASSQGQGARVSNQPQHF

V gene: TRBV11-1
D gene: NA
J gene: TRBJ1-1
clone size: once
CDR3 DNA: TGTGCCAGCAACGACAACTCGAACACTGAAGCTTTCTTT
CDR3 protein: CASNDNSNTEAFF

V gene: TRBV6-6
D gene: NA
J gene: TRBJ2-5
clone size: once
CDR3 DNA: TGTGCCAGCAGTTACTTTGGCCTCCAAGAGACCCAGTACTTC
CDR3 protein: CASSYFGLQETQYF

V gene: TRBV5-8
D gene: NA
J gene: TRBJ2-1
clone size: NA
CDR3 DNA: TGTGCCAGCAGCCGGCGACGGGATGAGCAGTTCTTC
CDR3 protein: CASSRRRDEQFF

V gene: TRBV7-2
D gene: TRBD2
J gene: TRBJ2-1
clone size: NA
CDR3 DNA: TGTGCCAGCAGCGGAAGACTAGCGGGGAACAATGAGCAGTTCTTC
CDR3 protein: CASSGRLAGNNEQFF

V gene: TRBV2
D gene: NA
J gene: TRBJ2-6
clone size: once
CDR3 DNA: TGTGCCAGCAGTGAAGCTAACACCCCCGACTCTGGGGCCAACGTCCTGACTTTC
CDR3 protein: CASSEANTPDSGANVLTF

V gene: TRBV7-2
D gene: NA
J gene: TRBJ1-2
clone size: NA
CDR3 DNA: TGTGCCAGCAGCTTAGTAGCAGGGCCGGATGGCTACACCTTC
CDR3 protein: CASSLVAGPDGYTF

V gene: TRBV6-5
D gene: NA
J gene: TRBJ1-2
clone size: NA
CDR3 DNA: TGTGCCAGCAACCCGGCTCAGGGGACAGGCTACACCTTC
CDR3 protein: CASNPAQGTGYTF

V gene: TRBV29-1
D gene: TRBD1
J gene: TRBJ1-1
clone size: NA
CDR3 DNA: TGCAGCGTTAACCAACAGGGGGGGACTGAAGCTTTCTTT
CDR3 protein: CSVNQQGGTEAFF

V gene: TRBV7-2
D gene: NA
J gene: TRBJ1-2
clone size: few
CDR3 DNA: TGTGCCAGCAGGACTGAGGCCGGGATCTATGGCTACACCTTC
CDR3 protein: CASRTEAGIYGYTF

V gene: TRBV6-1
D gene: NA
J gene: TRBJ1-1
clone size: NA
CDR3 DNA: TGTGCCAGCAGTGAAGAAGGTGGAGTAAGTGAAGCTTTCTTT
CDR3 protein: CASSEEGGVSEAFF

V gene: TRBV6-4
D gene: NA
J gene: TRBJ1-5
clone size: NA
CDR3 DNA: TGTGCCAGCAGTGACTCGGGGTGGGGAGGGGTCAAACAGCCCCAGCATTTT
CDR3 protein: CASSDSGWGGVKQPQHF

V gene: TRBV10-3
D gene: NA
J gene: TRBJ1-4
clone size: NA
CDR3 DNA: TGTGCCATCAGTAGGACAGAGAATGAAAAACTGTTTTTT
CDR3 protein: CAISRTENEKLFF

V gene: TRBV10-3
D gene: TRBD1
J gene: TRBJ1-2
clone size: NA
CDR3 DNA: TGTGCCATCAGTGAGACCTCAGGGGGCTTTGGGTATGGCTACACCTTC
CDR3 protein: CAISETSGGFGYGYTF

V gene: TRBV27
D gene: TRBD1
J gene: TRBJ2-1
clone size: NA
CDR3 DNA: TGTGCCAGCAGTTTATGGGGGACAGGGGGAGTTGGTAATGAGCAGTTCTTC
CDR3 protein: CASSLWGTGGVGNEQFF

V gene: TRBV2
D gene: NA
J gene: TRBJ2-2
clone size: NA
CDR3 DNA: TGTGCCAGCAGTGAAGTGGGGCCGAACACCGGGGAGCTGTTTTTT
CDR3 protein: CASSEVGPNTGELFF

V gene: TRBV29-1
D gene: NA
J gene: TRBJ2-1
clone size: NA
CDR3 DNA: TGCAGCGTTGAAGACGGGCGCGGAGGGCGTCTTAACAATGAGCAGTTCTTC
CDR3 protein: CSVEDGRGGRLNNEQFF

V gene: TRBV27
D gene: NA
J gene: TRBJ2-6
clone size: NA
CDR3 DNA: TGTGCCAGCAGTCCACATCCACGACCAGGGAAAGTGGGTGGGGCCAACGTCCTGACTTTC
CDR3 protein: CASSPHPRPGKVGGANVLTF

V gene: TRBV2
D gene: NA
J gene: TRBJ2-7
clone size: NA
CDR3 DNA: TGTGCCAGCATGGGGGCGACCCGGGACACCGAGCAGTACTTC
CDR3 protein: CASMGATRDTEQYF

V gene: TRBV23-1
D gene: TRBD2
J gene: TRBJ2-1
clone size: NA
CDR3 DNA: TGCGCCAGCAGCCGAGGGCTAGCGGGGAACAATGAGCAGTTCTTC
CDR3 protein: CASSRGLAGNNEQFF

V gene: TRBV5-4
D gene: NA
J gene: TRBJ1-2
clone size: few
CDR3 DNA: TGTGCCAGCAGCCCTAAGATAGCTAACTATGGCTACACCTTC
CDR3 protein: CASSPKIANYGYTF

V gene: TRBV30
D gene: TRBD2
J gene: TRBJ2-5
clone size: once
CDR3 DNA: TGTGGAGGCGGGGGGGATCAGCAAGAGACCCAGTACTTC
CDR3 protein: CGGGGDQQETQYF

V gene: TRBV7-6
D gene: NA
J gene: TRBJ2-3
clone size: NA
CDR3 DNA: TGTGCCAGCAGCCGAGACTACCATAGCACAGATACGCAGTATTTT
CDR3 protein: CASSRDYHSTDTQYF

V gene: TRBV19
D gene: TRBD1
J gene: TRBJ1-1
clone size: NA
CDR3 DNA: TGTGCCAGTAGTACCCCCCGGACAGGGCGTCAAGAAGCTTTCTTT
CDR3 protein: CASSTPRTGRQEAFF

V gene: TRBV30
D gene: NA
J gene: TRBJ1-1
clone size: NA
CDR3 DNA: TGTGCCTGGAGGAACGGTCCGAACACTGAAGCTTTCTTT
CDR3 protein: CAWRNGPNTEAFF

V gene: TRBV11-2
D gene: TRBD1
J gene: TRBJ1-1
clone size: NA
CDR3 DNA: TGTGCCAGCAGCTCGTCTGACAGGGCGAACACTGAAGCTTTCTTT
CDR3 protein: CASSSSDRANTEAFF

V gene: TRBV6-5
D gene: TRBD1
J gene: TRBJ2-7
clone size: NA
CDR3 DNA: TGTGCCAGCAGTTACGGGGACAGGTACTACGAGCAGTACTTC
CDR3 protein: CASSYGDRYYEQYF

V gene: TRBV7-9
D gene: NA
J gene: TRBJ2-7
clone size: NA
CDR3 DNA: TGTGCCAGCAGCTTAGAGGGGACTTCCTACGAGCAGTACTTC
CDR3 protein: CASSLEGTSYEQYF

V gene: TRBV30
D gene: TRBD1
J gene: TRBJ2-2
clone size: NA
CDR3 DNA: TGTGCAGGGGCAGGGGGTACCGGGGAGCTGTTTTTT
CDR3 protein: CAGAGGTGELFF

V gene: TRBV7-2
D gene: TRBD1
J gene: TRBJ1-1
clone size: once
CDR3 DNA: TGTGCCAGCAGCTTAGACGGGACAGCGGACACTGAAGCTTTCTTT
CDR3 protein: CASSLDGTADTEAFF

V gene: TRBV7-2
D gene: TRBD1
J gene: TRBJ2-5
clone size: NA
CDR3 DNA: TGTGCCAGCAGGCCGACAGGGTCGGAGACCCAGTACTTC
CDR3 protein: CASRPTGSETQYF

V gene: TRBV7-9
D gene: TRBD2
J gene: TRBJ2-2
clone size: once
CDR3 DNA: TGTGCCAGCAGTATTAGTCTAGCGGGGGGCCGTACCGGGGAGCTGTTTTTT
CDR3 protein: CASSISLAGGRTGELFF

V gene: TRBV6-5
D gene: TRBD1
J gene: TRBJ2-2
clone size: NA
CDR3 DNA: TGTGCCAGCAGCCCGCAGGGGGTTTTGACCGGGGAGCTGTTTTTT
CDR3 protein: CASSPQGVLTGELFF

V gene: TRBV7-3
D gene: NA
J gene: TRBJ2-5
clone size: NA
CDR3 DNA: TGTGCCAGCAGCTTAGAACGGGGAGAGACCCAGTACTTC
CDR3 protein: CASSLERGETQYF

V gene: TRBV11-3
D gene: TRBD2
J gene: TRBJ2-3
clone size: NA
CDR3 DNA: TGTGCCAGCAGCTCTAGCGGGGCCAGCACAGATACGCAGTATTTT
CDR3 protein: CASSSSGASTDTQYF